This T cell receptor beta chain was identified in a study of T cell responses to AZD1222 COVID-19 vaccine. Using immunoSEQ multiplex PCR, the repertoire was profiled, and TCRdb retains in-frame clones only, with some absent. The table lists under 300,000 clones, more than 85% of them singletons. Notes on this clone: Antigen: not known.

With 3 bases removed from V and 5 bases from J, the gap between germline ends came to 13 bases. The CDR3 is 14 residues long. The germline V gene encodes CDR1 KGHSH and CDR2 LQKENI. Broader study findings: Among the donors, most were white British and more were female, and clonal diversity was possibly underestimated. Targets within unmutated variant regions were reportedly found for nearly half of spike-specific TCRs. Baseline seropositivity characterized only a handful of AZD1222 recipients.

This clonotype was obtained from an adult in good health. Material: peripheral blood, obtained on day 0 of AZD1222 vaccination. The genes are TRBV18 and TRBJ1-1, with D possibly being TRBD1 (5 bases). DNA for the CDR3: TGTGCCAGCTCACCTCGCCAGGGCCTTACTGAAGCTTTCTTT. The encoded protein is CASSPRQGLTEAFF.